Following are 14 T cell receptor beta chains from one sample sequenced in a study of shared clonotypes between healthy human individuals. Only in-frame clones appear in the TCRdb table, and some are missing; sequencing was by immunoSEQ multiplex PCR. Altogether more than 1 million clones are present, 78% being singletons, with the ten largest covering approximately 0.5%. Source material: memory CD4+ T cells from PBMCs. Noted subset: CD45RA-negative fraction. These receptors all come from a man between 18 and 29 years old in good health. Some clones in this sample may be carry-over from other donors' samples.

The rearrangement joins TRBV6-1 to TRBJ1-3; no firm D call. This CDR3 region has 16 residues. The V gene lost 3 bases and the J gene lost 0 bases, with 12 bases spanning the gap. Germline CDR1 is MNHNS and CDR2 is SASEGT. Written as DNA, the CDR3 is TGTGCCAGCAGTGATCAGCCCTCCAACTCTGGAAACACCATATATTTT. Amino acids: CASSDQPSNSGNTIYF.

This chain links TRBV4-2 with TRBJ2-1; 10 positions agree with TRBD2. Looked up from germline, CDR1 is LGHNA and CDR2 is YNFKEQ. V lost 2 bases to trimming and J lost 7 bases; unmatched junction nucleotides: 5. CDR3 length: 15 amino acids. CDR3: CASSQTSGEWNEQFF. The CDR3 DNA is TGTGCCAGCAGCCAAACTAGCGGGGAGTGGAATGAGCAGTTCTTC.

In its sample, this clone was seen a few times. This rearrangement joins TRBV25-1 to TRBJ2-5; D not certain. Germline values: CDR1 MGHDK, CDR2 SYGVNS. V was trimmed by 5 bases and J by 2 bases, leaving 15 bases between them. There are 15 residues in the CDR3. This CDR3 reads CASSTWWSQQETQYF. In DNA, the CDR3 is TGTGCCAGCAGTACCTGGTGGTCTCAACAAGAGACCCAGTACTTC. The whole variable domain, filled in from reference TRBV25-1 and TRBJ2-5, reads EADIYQTPRYLVIGTGKKITLECSQTMGHDKMYWYQQDPGMELHLIHYSYGVNSTEKGDLSSESTVSRIRTEHFPLTLESARPSHTSQYLCASSTWWSQQETQYFGPGTRLLVL.

The rearrangement links TRBV14 to TRBJ2-1; 8 nucleotides agree with TRBD2. The V and J ends lost 3 bases and 9 bases, in that order; junction bases with no gene match: 7. CDR3 length: 14 residues. Germline V CDR1 and CDR2: SGHDN, FVKESK. CDR3 nucleotide sequence: TGTGCCAGCAGCCAGAGCGGGAGTACGGGTGAGCAGTTCTTC. The encoded protein is CASSQSGSTGEQFF.

In DNA form, the CDR3 reads TGCGCCAGCAGCTTGGAAAATCGGGGAAGTTCAAAGCAGTACTTC. Its protein is CASSLENRGSSKQYF. This chain joins TRBV5-1 and TRBJ2-7, with TRBD2 as a possible D gene (5 bases). This CDR3 is built from 15 residues. Trimming stripped 0 bases from V and 8 bases from J, with 18 bases between. Germline CDR1 reads SGHRS; CDR2 reads YFSETQ.

The chain is built from TRBV27 and TRBJ2-5; D is possibly TRBD1 (6 bases). CDR1 MNHEY and CDR2 SMNVEV come from the germline V gene (reference sequence). Trimming removed 4 bases from V and 5 bases from J, with 11 bases in between. The CDR3 contains 13 residues. The CDR3 loop is CASSWNGQETQYF. The CDR3 nucleotides read TGTGCCAGCAGTTGGAATGGACAGGAGACCCAGTACTTC.

This clone has just one count. The chain has TRBV6-4 and TRBJ2-2; TRBD2 matches 11 bases. The junction had 1 base not matched to a gene; V was cut back by 6 bases and J by 1 base. The CDR3 loop spans 15 amino acids. Germline-derived CDR1 and CDR2 are MRHNA and SNTAGT. In nucleotides, the CDR3 is TGTGCCAGCAGAGGGACTAGCGGGAACACCGGGGAGCTGTTTTTT. It codes for CASRGTSGNTGELFF.

The chain carries TRBV7-3 and TRBJ2-5; maybe TRBD1 (6 bases). Germline assignment: CDR1 SGHTA and CDR2 FQGTGA. V was trimmed by 5 bases and J by 5 bases, leaving 12 bases between them. This CDR3 comprises 13 residues. The CDR3 sequence is CASSGGAGETQYF. The CDR3 DNA follows: TGTGCCAGCAGCGGGGGCGCAGGGGAGACCCAGTACTTC.

J is TRBJ2-7 and V is TRBV18; TRBD2 is a possible D gene (5 bases). Germline V gene data show CDR1 as KGHSH and CDR2 as LQKENI. The CDR3 is 15 residues long. The V end lost 0 bases, the J end lost 3 bases, and 12 bases lay between the germline ends. CDR3 DNA sequence: TGTGCCAGCTCACCACCCGGGAAGGTTGTCTACGAGCAGTACTTC. Translated: CASSPPGKVVYEQYF.

Comments on this clone: The same CDR3 arises from other DNA sequences in this sample as well. The chain carries TRBV28 and TRBJ2-1, with no clear D. Per germline, CDR1 MDHEN and CDR2 SYDVKM. The CDR3 covers 11 residues. Between the trimmed V and J ends, which lost 3 bases and 6 bases, there was a span of 3 bases. The CDR3 DNA reads as TGTGCCAGCAGTTTGGTCAATGAGCAGTTCTTC. This sequence encodes CASSLVNEQFF.

V is TRBV4-1 and J is TRBJ2-1; 10 nucleotides match TRBD2. Germline V gene data show CDR1 as MGHRA and CDR2 as YSYEKL. With 0 bases clipped from V and 3 bases from J, the junction kept 5 bases outside the gene matches. This CDR3 has 17 amino acids. In DNA, the CDR3 is TGCGCCAGCAGCCAAGATCCTAGCGGGAGTATCTACAATGAGCAGTTCTTC. It yields the protein CASSQDPSGSIYNEQFF.

The rearrangement links TRBV9 to TRBJ2-7; no firm D call. The germline CDR1 and CDR2 sequences are SGDLS and YYNGEE. V was trimmed by 4 bases and J by 5 bases, leaving 13 bases between them. The CDR3 is 13 residues long. DNA for the CDR3: TGTGCCAGCAGCTCAGCTACGGTTAACGAGCAGTACTTC. It yields the protein CASSSATVNEQYF.

This chain links TRBV28 with TRBJ2-2; 12 bases map to TRBD2. The CDR3 extends over 14 amino acids. Trimming removed 5 bases from V and 6 bases from J; junction bases left unmatched: 1. Per germline, CDR1 MDHEN and CDR2 SYDVKM. CDR3 loop: CASSGLAGPGELFF. CDR3 bases: TGTGCCAGCAGTGGACTAGCGGGACCCGGGGAGCTGTTTTTT.

The genes are TRBV19 and TRBJ1-4; TRBD1 agrees at 12 bases. The CDR3 runs to 16 residues. V gave up 4 bases and J gave up 3 bases; unmatched junction bases: 3. CDR1 and CDR2 from the germline V gene are LNHDA and SQIVND (reference sequence). CDR3 sequence: CASSTGTGGPNEKLFF. The CDR3 DNA reads TGTGCCAGTAGTACTGGGACAGGGGGCCCTAATGAAAAACTGTTTTTT.